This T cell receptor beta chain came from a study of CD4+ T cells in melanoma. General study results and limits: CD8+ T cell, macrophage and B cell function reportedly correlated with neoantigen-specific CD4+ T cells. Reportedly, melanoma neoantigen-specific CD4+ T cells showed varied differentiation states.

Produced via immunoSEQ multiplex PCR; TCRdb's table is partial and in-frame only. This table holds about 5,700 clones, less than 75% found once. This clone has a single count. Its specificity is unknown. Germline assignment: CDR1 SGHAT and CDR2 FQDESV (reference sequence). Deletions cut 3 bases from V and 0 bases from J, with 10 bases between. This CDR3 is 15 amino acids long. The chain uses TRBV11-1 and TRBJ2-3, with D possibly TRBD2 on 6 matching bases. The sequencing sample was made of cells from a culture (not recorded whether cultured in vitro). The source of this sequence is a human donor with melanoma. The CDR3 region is CASSFFGGSTDTQYF. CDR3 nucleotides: TGTGCCAGCAGCTTTTTCGGGGGAAGCACAGATACGCAGTATTTT.